This T cell receptor beta chain originates from a study of response to subunit inactivated influenza vaccine. General study findings and limits: Few new T cells, the authors suggested, are recruited by each seasonal influenza vaccination.

This clonotype was picked up a small number of times. Its specificity is unknown. TCRdb reprocessed the RT-PCR reads with MiXCR, giving one entry per CDR3 protein. The table lists 550,000 to 800,000 distinct CDR3 sequences, around 16% of them singletons. The V gene lost 4 bases and the J gene lost 4 bases, with 14 bases spanning the gap. Germline V gives CDR1 SGHKS, CDR2 YYEKEE (reference sequence). The CDR3 is 14 amino acids. The chain uses TRBV5-5 and TRBJ1-1; D might be TRBD1 (5 bases). The specimen comprised PBMCs from blood, sampled 11 to 12 days after vaccination. This TCR derives from a man aged 50 to 59 who received an inactivated influenza vaccine. Written as DNA, the CDR3 is TGTGCCAGCAGCCTGGGACGGGGGTTCACTGAAGCTTTCTTT. This sequence encodes CASSLGRGFTEAFF.